This T cell receptor (beta chain) was sequenced during a study of shared clonotypes between healthy human individuals. On the study more broadly: Contributing individuals were a couple of females and three males aged 18 to 49. Study-wide findings and caveats: Even with large depth, rarefaction showed that sorted-subset sequencing was incomplete. The expectation was that sequencing depth would affect clonotype sharing among donors.

CDR3 length: 17 residues. Germline-derived CDR1 and CDR2 are SGHRS and YFSETQ. V lost 4 bases and J 5 bases, leaving 25 bases between the germline ends. A word on this clone: What it binds is not known.

Positively selected for CCR7, the CD45RO-negative cells used as naive CD8 cells excluded terminally differentiated effector memory CD45RA+ cells. Sequencing was performed with immunoSEQ multiplex PCR; in TCRdb, only in-frame clones are kept and a portion is missing. The sample records roughly 850,000 clones, roughly 96% being singletons. Sequenced input: naive CD8+ T cells sorted from blood. This receptor was identified in a man aged 25 to 40 in good health. The chain joins TRBV5-1 to TRBJ2-7, with a weak D call TRBD2 (6 bases). CDR3 coding DNA: TGCGCCAGCAGCGCCGGGAACCGGGAGCGAATCGGGGACGAGCAGTACTTC. Protein: CASSAGNRERIGDEQYF.